This entry concerns a single T cell receptor (beta chain). Measured with immunoSEQ multiplex PCR; TCRdb has only the in-frame clones, and not every one. In the table there are 50,000 to 60,000 clones, around 96% of which are singletons. The germline V and J ends were trimmed by 0 bases and 4 bases, with 10 bases remaining between them. The CDR3 spans 14 residues. Germline lookup yields CDR1 MNHNY and CDR2 SVGAGI (reference sequence). The entry originates in a study of T cells after somatic rescue of genetic block. This TCR came from a child in the first two years of life. V gene TRBV6-6 combines with J gene TRBJ2-7, with D unresolved. Sample: peripheral blood mononuclear cells (PBMCs). CDR3 coding DNA: TGTGCCAGCAGTTACTCCGCGCCCCCATACGAGCAGTACTTC. Protein: CASSYSAPPYEQYF.